Shown below are 20 T cell receptor beta chains from a single sample sequenced in a study of blood T cell repertoires in COVID-19. Libraries were prepared by immunoSEQ multiplex PCR; TCRdb keeps only in-frame clonotypes and omits some of them. The table includes roughly 100,000 clones, about 72% detected once. Sequencing used peripheral blood. These receptors came from a man in his sixties with active or convalescent COVID-19.

This sequence joins TRBV4-1 and TRBJ2-7; 8 bases map to TRBD2. The ends lost 1 base at V and 4 bases at J; junction bases unmatched: 6. Germline CDR1 and CDR2: MGHRA and YSYEKL. The CDR3 has 15 amino acids. CDR3 sequence (DNA): TGCGCCAGCAGCCAAGCCGCGGGAGGAGGGTACGAGCAGTACTTC. It is translated as CASSQAAGGGYEQYF.

The genes are TRBV5-8 and TRBJ2-3; 9 bases are shared with TRBD1. Germline trimming cut 2 bases from V and 1 base from J; bases unmatched to any gene: 8. CDR3 length: 17 amino acids. In germline, CDR1 is SGHTS, CDR2 YDEGEE. In DNA, the CDR3 is TGTGCCAGCAGCTTTTGGACCGGGACAGGGCGCACAGATACGCAGTATTTT. Translated: CASSFWTGTGRTDTQYF.

CDR3 sequence: CASSFARGNGYTF. CDR3 coding DNA: TGTGCCAGCAGTTTCGCCAGGGGTAATGGCTACACCTTC. J is TRBJ1-2 and V is TRBV12-3 or TRBV12-4, with a tentative D call TRBD1 (6 bases). V was cut by 3 bases and J by 6 bases, with 11 bases left in between. The CDR3 is 13 residues long.

The rearrangement uses TRBV5-6 and TRBJ1-2; the D is unclear. This CDR3 is 13 amino acids long. From germline, CDR1 is SGHDT and CDR2 YYEEEE. The germline V and J ends were trimmed by 0 bases and 5 bases, with 8 bases remaining between them. In DNA form, the CDR3 reads TGTGCCAGCAGCTTGGGCGATTGGTATGGCTACACCTTC. Amino acid sequence: CASSLGDWYGYTF.

The chain combines TRBV7-9 with TRBJ2-4, with 8 bases fitting TRBD2. Germline-derived CDR1 and CDR2 are SEHNR and FQNEAQ (reference sequence). With V trimmed by 8 bases and J by 9 bases, 9 bases remained unmatched. The CDR3 consists of 13 residues. CDR3 sequence (DNA): TGTGCCAGCGTCTCGGGACTAGACGGCATTCAGTACTTC. Translating gives CASVSGLDGIQYF.

V gene TRBV28 combines with J gene TRBJ2-5; 7 bases map to TRBD2. The trim removed 7 bases at V and 2 bases at J, leaving 4 bases unmatched. Germline V gene data show CDR1 as MDHEN and CDR2 as SYDVKM. The CDR3 sequence is 13 residues long. The CDR3 spells CASTRGGQETQYF. CDR3 sequence (DNA): TGTGCCAGCACCCGCGGGGGACAAGAGACCCAGTACTTC. Supplemented by reference TRBV28 and TRBJ2-5, the full variable domain reads DVKVTQSSRYLVKRTGEKVFLECVQDMDHENMFWYRQDPGLGLRLIYFSYDVKMKEKGDIPEGYSVSREKKERFSLILESASTNQTSMYLCASTRGGQETQYFGPGTRLLVL.

This clone was counted once. The chain is built from TRBV19 and TRBJ2-1, with a weak D call TRBD2 (5 bases). Germline loops: CDR1 LNHDA, CDR2 SQIVND (reference sequence). The CDR3 spans 16 residues. V gave up 1 base and J gave up 10 bases, with 20 bases separating them. DNA for the CDR3: TGTGCCAGTAGTATAGGTGGTAGCCTCGGAGGTAAGGAGCAGTTCTTC. Amino acids: CASSIGGSLGGKEQFF.

The rearrangement joins TRBV27 to TRBJ2-7; 7 bases are a match to TRBD2. From germline, CDR1 is MNHEY and CDR2 SMNVEV (reference sequence). V shed 3 bases, J shed 5 bases, and the junction held 10 bases outside the gene matches. The CDR3 contains 15 residues. CDR3 DNA sequence: TGTGCCAGCAGTTTTCTGGCGGGAGCTAGGGACGAGCAGTACTTC. It codes for CASSFLAGARDEQYF.

In its sample, this clone was seen a few times. The V call is TRBV24-1, the J call TRBJ1-2, with 9 bases matching TRBD1. CDR3 length: 19 residues. The V gene end was trimmed by 4 bases and the J gene end by 7 bases; junction bases not matched to a gene: 21. CDR1 is KGHDR and CDR2 is SFDVKD in the germline V gene. The CDR3 sequence is CATSDSRTGVDFHSSGYTF. CDR3 nucleotides: TGTGCCACCAGTGACTCTCGGACAGGGGTAGATTTCCACTCTAGTGGCTACACCTTC.

The rearrangement joins TRBV7-2 to TRBJ1-1, with TRBD1 matching over 8 bases. V dropped 7 bases and J dropped 5; count of bases not matched to a gene: 6. Germline V gene sequence: CDR1 SGHTA, CDR2 FQGNSA. This CDR3 has 13 amino acids. DNA for the CDR3: TGTGCCAGCAACGACAGGGGTGGGACTGAAGCTTTCTTT. Translating it yields CASNDRGGTEAFF.

The sample holds a few counts of this clone. The rearrangement uses TRBV19 and TRBJ1-2, with D uncertain. The CDR3 loop spans 15 amino acids. Deletions cut 7 bases from V and 0 bases from J, with 15 bases between. CDR1 LNHDA and CDR2 SQIVND come from the germline V gene (reference sequence). The CDR3 region is CASKNSRTSNYGYTF. CDR3 bases: TGTGCCAGTAAAAACTCCAGGACTTCTAACTATGGCTACACCTTC.

The chain recombines TRBV19 with TRBJ1-2; a weak D match, TRBD1 (5 bases). Germline-derived CDR1 and CDR2 are LNHDA and SQIVND (reference sequence). CDR3 size: 15 residues. V was clipped by 10 bases and J by 0 bases, with 18 bases between them. The CDR3 DNA reads as TGTGCCACCCTACAACTTTCGGGGGCTAACTATGGCTACACCTTC. Translated: CATLQLSGANYGYTF.

The V gene is TRBV6-6, the J gene TRBJ1-5; weak D call: TRBD1 (6 bases). V lost 7 bases and J 4 bases, leaving 17 bases between the germline ends. The CDR3 extends over 15 amino acids. The V gene's germline CDR1 is MNHNY and CDR2 SVGAGI (reference sequence). CDR3 in amino acids: CASTETGRENQPQHF. The CDR3, as DNA: TGTGCCAGCACCGAGACAGGACGGGAAAATCAGCCCCAGCATTTT.

V gene TRBV19 combines with J gene TRBJ1-5, with TRBD1 matching over 7 bases. V was pared by 4 bases and J by 0 bases, with 9 bases of the junction left unmatched. This CDR3 region has 17 residues. Germline assignment: CDR1 LNHDA and CDR2 SQIVND (reference sequence). DNA for the CDR3: TGTGCCAGTAGTACTTACAGGGGCGGTGGTAGCAATCAGCCCCAGCATTTT. Translation gives CASSTYRGGGSNQPQHF. Combining the CDR3 with reference TRBV19 and TRBJ1-5 gives the whole variable domain DGGITQSPKYLFRKEGQNVTLSCEQNLNHDAMYWYRQDPGQGLRLIYYSQIVNDFQKGDIAEGYSVSREKKESFPLTVTSAQKNPTAFYLCASSTYRGGGSNQPQHFGDGTRLSIL.

This chain connects TRBV5-6 to TRBJ1-2; the D is unclear. This CDR3 comprises 15 residues. Germline CDR1 and CDR2: SGHDT and YYEEEE. The V end lost 0 bases, the J end lost 4 bases, and 13 bases lay between the germline ends. CDR3 loop: CASSLVLRGIYGYTF. CDR3 sequence (DNA): TGTGCCAGCAGCTTGGTATTGCGAGGAATCTATGGCTACACCTTC.

This clone was detected a few times. CDR3 nucleotide sequence: TGTGCCAGCAGGGGGCCTCAGGCCCATGAGCAGTTCTTC. This encodes CASRGPQAHEQFF. The chain couples TRBV9 to TRBJ2-1; a weak D match, TRBD1 (5 bases). Per germline, CDR1 SGDLS and CDR2 YYNGEE. V lost 5 bases and J lost 8, with 14 bases in between. The CDR3 loop spans 13 amino acids.

The table lists this clone with a few counts. V and J are TRBV29-1 and TRBJ1-5; weak D call: TRBD1 (5 bases). Trimming removed 6 bases at V and 0 bases at J, with 12 bases between. Germline V gene lookup returns CDR1 SQVTM and CDR2 ANQGSEA. The CDR3 consists of 14 residues. CDR3 DNA: TGCAGCGTCCAGGGTTCGGGTAGCAATCAGCCCCAGCATTTT. It yields the protein CSVQGSGSNQPQHF.

The rearrangement links TRBV11-3 to TRBJ2-3, with 13 nucleotides matching TRBD2. CDR1 is SGHNT and CDR2 is YENEEA in the germline V gene. Losses at the gene ends were 10 bases for V and 4 bases for J; bases not matched to a gene: 5. This CDR3 is built from 14 residues. Written as DNA, the CDR3 is TGTGCCACCCGACTAGCGGGAGGCCCAGATACGCAGTATTTT. This codes for CATRLAGGPDTQYF. Using reference TRBV11-3 and TRBJ2-3 for the parts outside the CDR3, the full variable domain is EAGVVQSPRYKIIEKKQPVAFWCNPISGHNTLYWYLQNLGQGPELLIRYENEEAVDDSQLPKDRFSAERLKGVDSTLKIQPAELGDSAVYLCATRLAGGPDTQYFGPGTRLTVL.

This clone has only one observation. V usage is TRBV18 and J usage is TRBJ2-7; D unresolved. The length of the CDR3 is 13 residues. V lost 3 bases and J 6 bases, leaving 12 bases between the germline ends. CDR1 and CDR2 (germline): KGHSH, LQKENI. The CDR3 protein is CASSPSTQSEQYV. DNA of the CDR3: TGTGCCAGCTCACCGTCCACACAATCCGAGCAGTACGTC.

The CDR3, as DNA: TGTGCCAGCAGTTCCGGGACAGCATACTATGGCTACACCTTC. Translation gives CASSSGTAYYGYTF. V is TRBV27 and J is TRBJ1-2; 7 bases line up with TRBD1. CDR1 is MNHEY and CDR2 is SMNVEV in the germline V gene (reference sequence). The CDR3 has 14 amino acids. The junction had 5 bases not matched to a gene; V was cut back by 4 bases and J by 3 bases.